These 10 T cell receptor beta chains came from one sample sequenced in a study of T cells in Graves' hyperthyroidism and ophthalmopathy. Researchers took RNA transcripts and amplified the TCR beta CDR3 regions from them. First-round RT-PCR with HTBI primers amplified the TCR CDR3 region. From the multiplex PCR reads, TCRdb called clonotypes with MiXCR, one entry per CDR3 protein. The sample consists of a few hundred thousand distinct CDR3 sequences, around 42% of them appearing once. Sample: peripheral blood or thyroid tissue (not recorded which). The receptor source for this set is a woman aged 18 to 35 with Graves' hyperthyroidism.

This clonotype was recorded many times. The rearrangement links TRBV11-3 to TRBJ1-2; TRBD1 is a possible D gene (5 bases). In germline, CDR1 is SGHNT, CDR2 YENEEA. Between the trimmed V and J ends, which lost 5 bases and 0 bases, there was a span of 13 bases. There are 15 residues in the CDR3. The CDR3 DNA is TGTGCCAGCAGCCCAAATCCAGGGCCTAACTATGGCTACACCTTC. Protein sequence: CASSPNPGPNYGYTF.

At least ten counts were recorded for this clonotype. The chain carries TRBV6-5 and TRBJ1-1; possibly TRBD1 for D (5 bases). The CDR3 extends over 13 amino acids. V was pared by 2 bases and J by 1 base, with 5 bases between. Germline assignment: CDR1 MNHEY and CDR2 SVGAGI. The DNA for the CDR3 is TGTGCCAGCAGTTACGGACAGAACACTGAAGCTTTCTTT. Its protein is CASSYGQNTEAFF.

This chain joins TRBV10-3 and TRBJ1-5, with D perhaps TRBD1 (5 bases). This CDR3 is 17 amino acids long. The germline V gene encodes CDR1 ENHRY and CDR2 SYGVKD. The V and J ends lost 0 bases and 4 bases respectively, with 16 bases between them. CDR3 bases: TGTGCCATCAGTGAGTCGGGGCTAGCGGGAGTTAATCAGCCCCAGCATTTT. Amino acid sequence: CAISESGLAGVNQPQHF.

This clonotype occurred a few times. A much bigger clone sits one base away, suggesting this may be a read error. The rearrangement uses TRBV12-3 or TRBV12-4 and TRBJ1-2; the D gene is possibly TRBD1 (5 bases). This CDR3 is built from 16 residues. Trimming stripped 3 bases from V and 1 base from J, with 15 bases between. In nucleotides, the CDR3 is TGTGCCAGCAGTTTCGCAGACAGACGCTATAACTATGGCTACACCTTC. This translates into CASSFADRRYNYGYTF.

Notes on this clonotype: At one boundary the junction diverges from the germline segment, which might be a read error. V and J are TRBV7-8 and TRBJ1-5, with unresolved D. Per germline, CDR1 SGHVS and CDR2 FQNEAQ. The CDR3 consists of 15 residues. CDR3 in DNA: TGTGCCAGCAGTGCGGGATGGACTAGCAATCAGCCCCGGCATTTT. It is translated as CASSAGWTSNQPRHF.

Many counts were recorded for this clonotype. The J gene is TRBJ2-7, the V gene TRBV2; TRBD1 agrees at 9 bases. CDR1 is SNHLY and CDR2 is FYNNEI in the germline V gene. The CDR3 extends over 17 amino acids. With 5 bases clipped from V and 4 bases from J, the junction kept 15 bases outside the gene matches. The CDR3 DNA reads TGTGCCAGCAGTACCCAAAGAGGGACAGGGCTGCCGTACGAGCAGTACTTC. As protein: CASSTQRGTGLPYEQYF. The full variable domain, its missing parts supplied by reference TRBV2 and TRBJ2-7, is EPEVTQTPSHQVTQMGQEVILRCVPISNHLYFYWYRQILGQKVEFLVSFYNNEISEKSEIFDDQFSVERPDGSNFTLKIRSTKLEDSAMYFCASSTQRGTGLPYEQYFGPGTRLTVT.

This clonotype has at least ten counts. The chain carries TRBV29-1 and TRBJ1-1; D uncertain. The CDR3 spans 13 residues. With 7 bases removed from V and 2 bases from J, the gap between germline ends came to 14 bases. Germline-derived CDR1 and CDR2 are SQVTM and ANQGSEA. In DNA, the CDR3 is TGCAGCGCATCATCGAGATCAAACACTGAAGCTTTCTTT. This encodes CSASSRSNTEAFF.

The V call is TRBV7-6, the J call TRBJ2-7, with 13 bases aligning to TRBD2. CDR1 is SGHVS and CDR2 is FNYEAQ in the germline V gene. The CDR3 is made up of 16 amino acids. V was pared by 5 bases and J by 4 bases, with 8 bases of the junction left unmatched. CDR3 sequence reads: CASSPELAGGGYEQYF. CDR3 nucleotides: TGTGCCAGCAGCCCTGAACTAGCGGGAGGGGGTTACGAGCAGTACTTC.

The CDR3 is CASSGGVAGVLREKLFF. The CDR3 coding sequence is TGTGCCAGCAGCGGGGGGGTAGCGGGAGTCTTACGGGAAAAACTGTTTTTT. The chain recombines TRBV9 with TRBJ1-4; tentatively, D is TRBD1 (5 bases). CDR1 and CDR2 (germline): SGDLS, YYNGEE. This CDR3 spans 17 amino acids. V lost 3 bases and J lost 8, with 23 bases in between.

This chain links TRBV7-2 with TRBJ2-7; D perhaps matches TRBD1 (5 bases). V gave up 2 bases and J gave up 1 base, with 12 bases separating them. The germline CDR1 and CDR2 sequences are SGHTA and FQGNSA. This CDR3 region has 15 residues. For the CDR3, the DNA is TGTGCCAGCAGCTTAAGTTCCGACAGATCCTACGAGCAGTACTTC. Translation: CASSLSSDRSYEQYF. Full variable domain (missing parts from reference TRBV7-2 and TRBJ2-7): GAGVSQSPSNKVTEKGKDVELRCDPISGHTALYWYRQSLGQGLEFLIYFQGNSAPDKSGLPSDRFSAERTGGSVSTLTIQRTQQEDSAVYLCASSLSSDRSYEQYFGPGTRLTVT.